This T cell receptor (beta chain) was sequenced for a study of blood T cell repertoires in COVID-19. The CDR3 consists of 14 residues. CDR1 is SGDLS and CDR2 is YYNGEE in the germline V gene. Between the trimmed V and J ends, which lost 5 bases and 6 bases, there was a span of 12 bases. This clone was counted between two and nine times. TCRdb's copy holds only in-frame clones and misses some; the assay was immunoSEQ multiplex PCR. The sample lists hundreds of thousands of clones; approximately 90% were seen once. The source material was peripheral blood. The chain carries TRBV9 and TRBJ1-6, with a possible D match to TRBD1 (6 bases). The receptor's source is a man aged 40-49 years with acute or convalescent COVID-19. CDR3 DNA sequence: TGTGCCAGCAGTGGCGGACAGACTAATTCACCCCTCCACTTT. Translated: CASSGGQTNSPLHF.